This TCR beta chain was captured in a study of blood T cell repertoires in COVID-19. Study as a whole: Nucleic acid was either cDNA or gDNA, and it came from T cells, B-cell-depleted T cells, or PBMCs.

Method: immunoSEQ multiplex PCR; TCRdb's copy keeps in-frame clones and lacks some. The sample records under 300,000 clones, approximately 90% being singletons. Participants were aged roughly 18 to 90 years from approximately 25 US areas. Participants' reported clinical history set cohort assignment. For recovered donors of Cohort 3, there were two negative PCRs, clearance, or symptom resolution. Germline V lookup: CDR1 MGHRA, CDR2 YSYEKL. The CDR3 extends over 14 amino acids. Trimming pared 4 bases from V and 2 bases from J, leaving 9 bases between. This chain links TRBV4-1 with TRBJ1-5; no firm D call. Sample: PBMCs or T cells enriched from blood (not recorded which). The TCR originated in a man in his forties or fifties who had recovered from COVID-19. CDR3 nucleotides: TGCGCCAGCAGCCGAGGATCGGGCAATCAGCCCCAGCATTTT. Translation gives CASSRGSGNQPQHF.